This T cell receptor (beta chain) was retrieved from a study of neoadjuvant nivolumab and ipilimumab in lung cancer. Generated by immunoSEQ multiplex PCR, the TCRdb table keeps only in-frame clones and is missing some. The sample yields about 4,300 clones, 75% to 80% seen once. In germline, CDR1 is SGHRS, CDR2 YFSETQ. V was cut by 0 bases and J by 4 bases, with 20 bases left in between. This CDR3 is 17 amino acids long. This clone has more than one count but fewer than ten. The chain employs TRBV5-1 and TRBJ2-7; possible D gene TRBD2, 5 bases. The TCR originated in an adult with non-small cell lung cancer. Sequences were derived from adjacent normal lung tissue, sampled after neoadjuvant nivolumab, alone or with ipilimumab, at or shortly before surgery. Here the CDR3 DNA reads TGCGCCAGCAGCTTGGGTGGCGGGCCCTCGGCGGTTTACGAGCAGTACTTC. Protein product: CASSLGGGPSAVYEQYF.